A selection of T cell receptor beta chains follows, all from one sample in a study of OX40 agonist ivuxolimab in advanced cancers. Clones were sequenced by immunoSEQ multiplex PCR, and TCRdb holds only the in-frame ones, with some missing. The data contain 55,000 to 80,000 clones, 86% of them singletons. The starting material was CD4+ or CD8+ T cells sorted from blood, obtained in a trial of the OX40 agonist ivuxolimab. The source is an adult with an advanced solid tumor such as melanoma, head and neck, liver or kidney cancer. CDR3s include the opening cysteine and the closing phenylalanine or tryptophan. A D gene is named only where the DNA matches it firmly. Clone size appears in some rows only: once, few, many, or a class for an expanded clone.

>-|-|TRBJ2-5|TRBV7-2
TGTGCCAGCAGCTTATGGCCAGGGAGGGAGACCCAGTACTTC
CASSLWPGRETQYF
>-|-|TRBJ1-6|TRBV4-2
TGTGCCAGCACCCCAAGTGGGACACATAATTCACCCCTCCACTTT
CASTPSGTHNSPLHF
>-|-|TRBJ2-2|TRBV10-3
TGTGCCATCAATAGTCAAGGAGAGGGAAGCACCGGGGAGCTGTTTTTT
CAINSQGEGSTGELFF
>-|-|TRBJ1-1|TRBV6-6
TGTGCCAGCAGTTTGGACGGTATGAACACTGAAGCTTTCTTT
CASSLDGMNTEAFF
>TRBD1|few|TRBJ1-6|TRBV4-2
TGTGCCAGCAGCCAAGTCTTGGGGACAGGGGATGCGCCCCTCCACTTT
CASSQVLGTGDAPLHF
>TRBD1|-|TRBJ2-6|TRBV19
TGTGCCAGTAGTGTACAACCCGGACAGGGTGGTGGGGCCAACGTCCTGACTTTC
CASSVQPGQGGGANVLTF
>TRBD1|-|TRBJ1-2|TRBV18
TGTGCCAGCTCACCACGGGGACAGCCCCGTGATGGCTACACCTTC
CASSPRGQPRDGYTF
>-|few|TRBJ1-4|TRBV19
TGTGCCAGTAGGACGTCGGGGGGGATTAATGAAAAACTGTTTTTT
CASRTSGGINEKLFF
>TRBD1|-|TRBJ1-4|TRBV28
TGTGCCAGCACCAAGACAGGGATACTGTTTTTT
CASTKTGILFF
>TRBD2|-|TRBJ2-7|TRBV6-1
TGTGCCAGCAGCCCGGGACTAGCACACTCCTACGAGCAGTACTTC
CASSPGLAHSYEQYF
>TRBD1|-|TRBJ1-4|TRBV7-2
TGTGCCAGCAGCTCCTTCGGACAGGTTGAAGAAAAACTGTTTTTT
CASSSFGQVEEKLFF
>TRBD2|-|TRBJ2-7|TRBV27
TGTGCCAGCAGTACGGGACTAGCGGGGGTCCCCTACGAGCAGTACTTC
CASSTGLAGVPYEQYF
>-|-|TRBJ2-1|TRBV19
TGTGCCAGTAGTCTCTCCGTGGGCGGGGGCCTTGGGAATGAGCAGTTCTTC
CASSLSVGGGLGNEQFF
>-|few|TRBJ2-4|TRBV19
TGTGCCAGTAGTAGCCAACACCCGGGAACCCAAAAATTGAACATTCAGTACTTC
CASSSQHPGTQKLNIQYF
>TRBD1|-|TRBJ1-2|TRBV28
TGTGCCAGCGGGGCCAGGGGGTTTGGTGGCTACACCTTC
CASGARGFGGYTF
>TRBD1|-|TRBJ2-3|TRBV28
TGTGCCAGCAGGACAGGGGATCGGACAGATACGCAGTATTTT
CASRTGDRTDTQYF
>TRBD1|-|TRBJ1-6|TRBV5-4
TGTGCCAGCAGCAGGGACAGGGGAGAGAGTTCACCCCTCCACTTT
CASSRDRGESSPLHF
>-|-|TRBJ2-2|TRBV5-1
TGCGCCAGCAGCTTGGGTACAGCCAACACCGGGGAGCTGTTTTTT
CASSLGTANTGELFF
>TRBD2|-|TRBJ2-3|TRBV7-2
TGTGCCAGCAGCTTCGTCCGGGGACTAGCCGCGAGCGGCACGCAGTATTTT
CASSFVRGLAASGTQYF
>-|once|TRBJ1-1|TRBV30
TGTGCGAGTCAAACCCAAGGCCCCTGGGGCACTGAAGCTTTCTTT
CASQTQGPWGTEAFF
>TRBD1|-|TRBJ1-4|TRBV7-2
TGTGCTATCGACAGGGACAGTGAAAAACTGTTTTTT
CAIDRDSEKLFF
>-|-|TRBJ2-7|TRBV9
TGTGCCAGCAGCGTTGACGGTAGCTCCTACGAGCAGTACTTC
CASSVDGSSYEQYF
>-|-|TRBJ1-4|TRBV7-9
TGTGCCAGCAGCCCAGGGTTCGGTGGTGAAAAACTGTTTTTT
CASSPGFGGEKLFF
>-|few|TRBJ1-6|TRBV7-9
TGTGCCAGCAGCCCCCCCCCAGGGAGAAATAATTCACCCCTCCACTTT
CASSPPPGRNNSPLHF
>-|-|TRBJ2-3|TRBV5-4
TGTGCCAGCAGCCAGACAGGCACAGATACGCAGTATTTT
CASSQTGTDTQYF
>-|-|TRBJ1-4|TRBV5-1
TGCGCCAGCAGCTTGGGTCTCAAGGGTAATGAAAAACTGTTTTTT
CASSLGLKGNEKLFF
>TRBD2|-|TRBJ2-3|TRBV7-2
TGTGCCAGCAGCCCCGGGGGGGTGAGGACAGATACGCAGTATTTT
CASSPGGVRTDTQYF
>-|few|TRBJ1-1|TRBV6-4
TGTGCCAGCAGTGACTCTAGCAGGGCCACTGAAGCTTTCTTT
CASSDSSRATEAFF
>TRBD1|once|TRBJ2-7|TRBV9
TGTGCCAGCAGCGTAGGGGGGGACAGGGGCCACGAGCAGTACTTC
CASSVGGDRGHEQYF
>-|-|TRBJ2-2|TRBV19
TGTGCCAGTAGCCAACAGGGAGTCCCCGGGGAGCTGTTTTTT
CASSQQGVPGELFF
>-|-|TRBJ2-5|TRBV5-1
TGCGCCAGCAGCCCATACCGGGGAAACCAAGAGACCCAGTACTTC
CASSPYRGNQETQYF
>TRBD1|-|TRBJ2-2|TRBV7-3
TGTGCCAGCAGTCCTGGCCCGACAGGGCCCCCCGGGGAGCTGTTTTTT
CASSPGPTGPPGELFF
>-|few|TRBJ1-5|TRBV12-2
TGTGCAAGTCGCTTAAGAGGCCCTGCCAGCAATCAGCCCCAGCATTTT
CASRLRGPASNQPQHF
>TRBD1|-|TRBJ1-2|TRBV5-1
TGCGCCAGCAGCCTCGGGATCGCCCCCCCGCCGACGACAGGGGCTGATGGCTACACCTTC
CASSLGIAPPPTTGADGYTF
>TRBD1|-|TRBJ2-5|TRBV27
TGTGCCAGCAGTCAGGGGGCTACCGGGGCGGAGACCCAGTACTTC
CASSQGATGAETQYF
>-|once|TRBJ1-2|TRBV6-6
TGTGCCAGCAGTTCCCCTCCGGAGGACTATGGCTACACCTTC
CASSSPPEDYGYTF
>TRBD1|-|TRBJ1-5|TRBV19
TGTGCCAGTAGTATAGGCCGCGGGCAGGGGGCAGTGAGCAATCAGCCCCAGCATTTT
CASSIGRGQGAVSNQPQHF
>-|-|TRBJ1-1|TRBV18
TGTGCCAGCTCACCGTCGGGGGCAGGGATGAACACTGAAGCTTTCTTT
CASSPSGAGMNTEAFF
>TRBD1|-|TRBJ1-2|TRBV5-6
TGTGCCAGCAGATATGGCAGGCAGGGGGGGAGAGATGGCTACACCTTC
CASRYGRQGGRDGYTF
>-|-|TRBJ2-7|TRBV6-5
TGTGCCAGCAGCAGCAGTATTACAGGCGAGCAGTACTTC
CASSSSITGEQYF
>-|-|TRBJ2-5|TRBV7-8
TGTGCCAGCAGCTTAGGACAACTAGCACCCCAACAGACCCAGTACTTC
CASSLGQLAPQQTQYF
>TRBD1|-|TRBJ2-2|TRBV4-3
TGCGCCAGCAGCCAGGGGACAGGGGCGAACACCGGGGAGCTGTTTTTT
CASSQGTGANTGELFF
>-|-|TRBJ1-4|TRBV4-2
TGTGCCAGCAGCCAGGCGGGACATCCCGAAAAACTGTTTTTT
CASSQAGHPEKLFF
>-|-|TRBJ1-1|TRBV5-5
TGTGCCAGCAGCTTGTGGTCGGACACTGAAGCTTTCTTT
CASSLWSDTEAFF
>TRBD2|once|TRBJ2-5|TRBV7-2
TGTGCCAGCAGCCCGGGGACTAGCGGGGGATCGTACCAAGAGACCCAGTACTTC
CASSPGTSGGSYQETQYF
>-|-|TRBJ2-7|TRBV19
TGTGCCAGTAGCTCCGGGGCCCGCGGGCAGCAGTACTTC
CASSSGARGQQYF
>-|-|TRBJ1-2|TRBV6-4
TGTGCCAGCAGTGCCACCGGGACATCCTATGGCTACACCTTC
CASSATGTSYGYTF
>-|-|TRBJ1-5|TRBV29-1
TGCAGCGTTGCCGCCCAGGGGAGCAATCAGCCCCAGCATTTT
CSVAAQGSNQPQHF
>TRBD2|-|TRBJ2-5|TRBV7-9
TGTGCCAGCAGCGAGGGACTAGTCGGAGAGACCCAGTACTTC
CASSEGLVGETQYF
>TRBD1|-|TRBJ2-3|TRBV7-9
TGTGCCAGCAGCAACTACGGACAGGGGGCAACAGATACGCAGTATTTT
CASSNYGQGATDTQYF
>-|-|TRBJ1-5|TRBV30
TGTGCCTGGAGTAGGGCAGGAGGAAATCAGCCCCAGCATTTT
CAWSRAGGNQPQHF
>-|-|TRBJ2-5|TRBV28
TGTGCCAGCAGTTTATGGGGGGGCCAAGAGACCCAGTACTTC
CASSLWGGQETQYF
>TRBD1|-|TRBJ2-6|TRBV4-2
TGTGCCAGCAGCGAACCGGGACAGGGGGCCCTATCCTCTGGGGCCAACGTCCTGACTTTC
CASSEPGQGALSSGANVLTF
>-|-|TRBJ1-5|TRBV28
-
CASSFLAGESNQPQHF
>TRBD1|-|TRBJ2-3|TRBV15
TGTGCCACCAGCAGAGGGGGGACAGTTGCAGATACGCAGTATTTT
CATSRGGTVADTQYF
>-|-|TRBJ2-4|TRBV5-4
TGTGCCAGCACCTCGGGGGGCATAGCCAAAAACATTCAGTACTTC
CASTSGGIAKNIQYF
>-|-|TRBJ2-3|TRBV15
TGTGCCACCAGCAGAGAAGGGGTAGGGGCCGCGGGAGATACGCAGTATTTT
CATSREGVGAAGDTQYF
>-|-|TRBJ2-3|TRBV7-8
TGTGCCAGCAGCTTAGCGGGGGGAAGCACAGATACGCAGTATTTT
CASSLAGGSTDTQYF
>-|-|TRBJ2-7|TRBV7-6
TGTGCCAGCAGCTTAGTGGAGCGTGGGTCAGGGGACGAGCAGTACTTC
CASSLVERGSGDEQYF